Below, 30 T cell receptor beta chains from the same sample are listed, as sequenced in a study of graft-versus-host responses after intestinal transplantation. Profiling relied on immunoSEQ multiplex PCR, and the TCRdb table lists in-frame clones only, not all of them. This sample yields 62,000 or so clones, of which roughly 89% are seen a single time; around 1.5% belongs to the top ten. Source: PBMCs, taken 26 days after transplant. Receptor source: a human patient who received an intestinal transplant, so some T cells may come from the graft donor.

The gene calls are TRBV19 and TRBJ2-3, with 9 bases matching TRBD2. The CDR3 covers 16 residues. V dropped 8 bases and J dropped 4; count of bases not matched to a gene: 13. The germline V gene has CDR1 LNHDA and CDR2 SQIVND (reference sequence). The CDR3 loop is CASRLAGTSRPDTQYF. CDR3 sequence (DNA): TGTGCCAGTCGGCTAGCGGGGACATCCAGACCAGATACGCAGTATTTT.

The genes are TRBV6-1 and TRBJ1-1, with D perhaps TRBD1 (5 bases). The CDR3 has 14 residues. The V gene lost 1 base and the J gene lost 3 bases, with 9 bases spanning the gap. The germline V gene encodes CDR1 MNHNS and CDR2 SASEGT. In DNA, the CDR3 is TGTGCCAGCAGTGAAGTCCAGGGTTACACTGAAGCTTTCTTT. Protein product: CASSEVQGYTEAFF.

The chain links TRBV4-1 to TRBJ2-7; tentatively, D is TRBD2 (5 bases). Trimming stripped 2 bases from V and 4 bases from J, with 15 bases between. CDR1 is MGHRA, CDR2 YSYEKL, per germline. The CDR3 loop spans 15 amino acids. Here the CDR3 DNA reads TGCGCCAGCAGCCAATTGGCCAGCCCGGGGTACGAGCAGTACTTC. Encoded protein: CASSQLASPGYEQYF.

The chain uses TRBV6-1 and TRBJ2-3; maybe TRBD1 (5 bases). The CDR3 sequence is 16 residues long. Germline V gene data show CDR1 as MNHNS and CDR2 as SASEGT. V was trimmed by 1 base and J by 0 bases, leaving 11 bases between them. CDR3 region: CASSEGGRLSTDTQYF. CDR3 DNA: TGTGCCAGCAGTGAAGGGGGCAGGCTCAGCACAGATACGCAGTATTTT.

CDR3: CASSVAGGGASNEQFF. The CDR3 nucleotides are TGTGCCAGCAGCGTAGCGGGCGGGGGGGCCTCAAATGAGCAGTTCTTC. This chain uses TRBV9 with TRBJ2-1; 9 nucleotides line up with TRBD2. This CDR3 comprises 16 residues. V lost 0 bases to trimming and J lost 7 bases; unmatched junction nucleotides: 8. Germline V lookup: CDR1 SGDLS, CDR2 YYNGEE.

This clone has only one observation. The chain uses TRBV5-1 and TRBJ2-1, with 12 nucleotides matching TRBD2. After removal of 3 bases from V and 0 bases from J, the junction contained 7 bases not matched to a gene. CDR1 and CDR2 (germline): SGHRS, YFSETQ. The CDR3 is 18 residues long. CDR3 sequence: CASSSRTSGTFSYNEQFF. The CDR3 DNA follows: TGCGCCAGCAGCTCTCGGACTAGCGGGACCTTCTCCTACAATGAGCAGTTCTTC. The full variable domain, in which reference TRBV5-1 and TRBJ2-1 provide the parts outside the CDR3, is KAGVTQTPRYLIKTRGQQVTLSCSPISGHRSVSWYQQTPGQGLQFLFEYFSETQRNKGNFPGRFSGRQFSNSRSEMNVSTLELGDSALYLCASSSRTSGTFSYNEQFFGPGTRLTVL.

The CDR3: CASSLAGVPANEQFF. CDR3 sequence (DNA): TGTGCCAGCAGTCTAGCCGGGGTCCCAGCCAATGAGCAGTTCTTC. The chain couples TRBV6-5 to TRBJ2-1, with D perhaps TRBD2 (5 bases). Germline V lookup: CDR1 MNHEY, CDR2 SVGAGI. Trimming took off 5 bases at V and 6 bases at J, with 17 bases between the two ends. This CDR3 is built from 15 residues.

The chain employs TRBV2 and TRBJ2-3; TRBD2 is a possible D gene (6 bases). The CDR3 has 15 amino acids. Per the germline V gene, CDR1 is SNHLY and CDR2 is FYNNEI. V was shortened by 10 bases and J by 1 base, with 18 bases between the two germline ends. CDR3 in DNA: TGTGCCAAGAAGGAGGGGTCACATCGCACAGATACGCAGTATTTT. It specifies CAKKEGSHRTDTQYF.

The chain carries TRBV27 and TRBJ2-6; 7 bases match TRBD2. Trimming cost V 6 bases and J 0 bases; bases outside gene matches: 20. This CDR3 is built from 21 residues. CDR1 and CDR2 (germline): MNHEY, SMNVEV (reference sequence). The CDR3 spells CASSSQGGLFPDRSGANVLTF. The DNA for the CDR3 is TGTGCCAGCAGCTCTCAGGGAGGGCTTTTCCCAGATCGCTCTGGGGCCAACGTCCTGACTTTC.

The chain has TRBV28 and TRBJ1-2; TRBD1 matches at 9 bases. Trimming took 6 bases from V and 8 from J; bases not matched to a gene: 10. Germline assignment: CDR1 MDHEN and CDR2 SYDVKM. CDR3 length: 14 amino acids. CDR3 loop: CASSLPGTGQGYTF. The DNA of the CDR3 is TGTGCCAGCAGCTTACCAGGGACAGGGCAAGGCTACACCTTC.

The CDR3 region is CASYKERQPGQGKRSHNQPQHF. CDR3 DNA: TGCGCCAGCTACAAAGAGCGTCAACCGGGACAGGGGAAAAGGTCGCACAATCAGCCCCAGCATTTT. This sequence joins TRBV4-3 and TRBJ1-5; TRBD1 matches at 10 bases. The CDR3 has 22 residues. Germline-derived CDR1 and CDR2 are LGHNA and YSLEER. Trimming removed 8 bases from V and 3 bases from J; junction bases left unmatched: 28.

The CDR3 sequence is CASSPGQGNTIYF. CDR3 nucleotides: TGTGCCAGCTCACCGGGACAAGGAAACACCATATATTTT. The genes are TRBV18 and TRBJ1-3; possibly TRBD1 for D (6 bases). The CDR3 loop spans 13 amino acids. Germline lookup yields CDR1 KGHSH and CDR2 LQKENI. Trimming stripped 3 bases from V and 4 bases from J, with 7 bases between.

V usage is TRBV5-1 and J usage is TRBJ2-2; 15 bases map to TRBD2. The V segment lost 3 bases and the J segment 3 bases; nucleotides outside the gene matches: 6. The CDR3 is 18 amino acids. CDR1 is SGHRS, CDR2 YFSETQ, per germline. CDR3 in DNA: TGCGCCAGCAGCTCGGGACTAGCGGGGGGCCAGGACACCGGGGAGCTGTTTTTT. Residues: CASSSGLAGGQDTGELFF.

V gene TRBV2 combines with J gene TRBJ2-4; tentatively, D is TRBD2 (5 bases). There are 13 residues in the CDR3. Trimming removed 1 base at V and 5 bases at J, with 6 bases between. Per the germline V gene, CDR1 is SNHLY and CDR2 is FYNNEI. The CDR3: CASSEGRENIQYF. The CDR3, as DNA: TGTGCCAGCAGTGAAGGGCGGGAAAACATTCAGTACTTC.

The gene calls are TRBV6-5 and TRBJ1-5; the D gene is possibly TRBD1 (5 bases). This CDR3 has 14 residues. Germline V CDR1 and CDR2: MNHEY, SVGAGI. V was trimmed by 3 bases and J by 6 bases, leaving 12 bases between them. CDR3: CASSYTRVGQPQHF. CDR3 nucleotides: TGTGCCAGCAGTTATACCAGGGTGGGTCAGCCCCAGCATTTT.

V and J are TRBV15 and TRBJ2-3, with D perhaps TRBD1 (5 bases). Trimming left V 6 bases short and J 0 bases short, with 16 bases between. CDR3 size: 16 residues. Germline CDR1 reads LNHNV; CDR2 reads YYDKDF (reference sequence). CDR3 protein: CATSFARTLSTDTQYF. DNA for the CDR3: TGTGCCACCAGTTTCGCTCGGACACTTAGCACAGATACGCAGTATTTT.

This sequence joins TRBV28 and TRBJ2-2, with D tentatively TRBD1 (6 bases). Trimming removed 2 bases at V and 4 bases at J, with 11 bases between. Germline lookup yields CDR1 MDHEN and CDR2 SYDVKM. This CDR3 has 15 residues. CDR3 region: CASSLRDKVTGELFF. The CDR3 nucleotides read TGTGCCAGCAGTTTAAGGGACAAGGTCACCGGGGAGCTGTTTTTT.

The chain recombines TRBV13 with TRBJ1-2; 11 positions match TRBD1. CDR1 is PRHDT and CDR2 is FYEKMQ in the germline V gene (reference sequence). V lost 8 bases, J lost 6 bases, and 8 bases stayed unmatched. The CDR3 spans 14 residues. In nucleotides, the CDR3 is TGTGCCAGCGGGCCTGGACAGGGGGCAGATGGCTACACCTTC. Translation: CASGPGQGADGYTF. Combining the CDR3 with reference TRBV13 and TRBJ1-2 gives the whole variable domain AAGVIQSPRHLIKEKRETATLKCYPIPRHDTVYWYQQGPGQDPQFLISFYEKMQSDKGSIPDRFSAQQFSDYHSELNMSSLELGDSALYFCASGPGQGADGYTFGSGTRLTVV.

The J gene is TRBJ1-4, the V gene TRBV5-1; 11 nucleotides match TRBD1. The CDR3 length is 18 residues. J gave up 6 bases and V 4 bases, and 14 bases lay outside the gene matches. The germline CDR1 and CDR2 sequences are SGHRS and YFSETQ. The CDR3 spells CASSLGPGQGGIDEKLFF. As DNA, the CDR3 is TGCGCCAGCAGCCTAGGCCCGGGACAGGGGGGAATAGATGAAAAACTGTTTTTT.

This clone was observed once. The rearrangement joins TRBV28 to TRBJ2-2, with D possibly TRBD1 on 5 matching bases. This CDR3 spans 14 amino acids. With 5 bases removed from V and 6 bases from J, the gap between germline ends came to 13 bases. In germline, CDR1 is MDHEN, CDR2 SYDVKM. Here the CDR3 reads CASSRVQGAGELFF. The CDR3 DNA sequence: TGTGCCAGCAGTAGAGTGCAGGGCGCCGGGGAGCTGTTTTTT.

The chain links TRBV5-6 to TRBJ2-1; 9 positions match TRBD1. V was clipped by 4 bases and J by 7 bases; unmatched bases: 6. Per the germline V gene, CDR1 is SGHDT and CDR2 is YYEEEE. The CDR3 runs to 14 residues. This chain's CDR3 is CASSIGQGKNEQFF. The CDR3, as DNA: TGTGCCAGCAGCATTGGACAGGGGAAGAATGAGCAGTTCTTC.

The V gene is TRBV5-4, the J gene TRBJ2-7, with TRBD2 matching over 7 bases. The germline V gene encodes CDR1 SGHNT and CDR2 YYREEE (reference sequence). The J segment lost 1 base and the V segment lost 4 bases, leaving 8 bases of the junction unmatched. This CDR3 region has 15 residues. The CDR3 DNA follows: TGTGCCAGCAGCCTTAGCGGGCTAGCATCCTACGAGCAGTACTTC. It codes for CASSLSGLASYEQYF.

The rearrangement links TRBV6-1 to TRBJ2-5; TRBD1 agrees at 7 bases. CDR1 MNHNS and CDR2 SASEGT come from the germline V gene. J was trimmed by 3 bases and V by 2 bases; bases with no gene match: 3. The CDR3 loop spans 14 amino acids. The chain's CDR3 is CASSERDREETQYF. DNA of the CDR3: TGTGCCAGCAGTGAAAGGGACAGAGAAGAGACCCAGTACTTC.

This chain joins TRBV27 and TRBJ1-5; 11 nucleotides align to TRBD1. This CDR3 spans 17 amino acids. V dropped 5 bases and J dropped 0; count of bases not matched to a gene: 6. Germline CDR1 MNHEY, CDR2 SMNVEV (reference sequence). The CDR3 DNA is TGTGCCAGCAGTGGTCGGACAGGGGGCCATAGCAATCAGCCCCAGCATTTT. It codes for CASSGRTGGHSNQPQHF.

The rearrangement joins TRBV28 to TRBJ2-3, with D hard to call. This CDR3 comprises 12 residues. Germline V CDR1 and CDR2: MDHEN, SYDVKM. Trimming stripped 1 base from V and 4 bases from J, with 3 bases between. CDR3 nucleotides: TGTGCCAGCAGTTTATTAGCAGATACGCAGTATTTT. It codes for CASSLLADTQYF.

V usage is TRBV9 and J usage is TRBJ1-1, with D perhaps TRBD1 (6 bases). The CDR3 sequence is 13 residues long. V shed 4 bases and J shed 6 bases, with 13 bases lying between them. Germline CDR1 SGDLS, CDR2 YYNGEE. The CDR3 sequence: CASSPRDTAEAFF. In DNA, the CDR3 is TGTGCCAGCAGCCCGAGGGACACTGCTGAAGCTTTCTTT.

The chain uses TRBV19 and TRBJ1-5; TRBD1 aligns across 8 bases. The CDR3 runs 13 residues. Germline CDR1 is LNHDA and CDR2 is SQIVND (reference sequence). Trimming at V came to 9 bases and at J to 4 bases, leaving 5 bases not matched to a gene. The CDR3 is CASRQGSNQPQHF. The CDR3 nucleotides are TGTGCCAGCCGACAGGGGTCAAATCAGCCCCAGCATTTT.

The chain couples TRBV5-1 to TRBJ2-3; tentative D call: TRBD1 (5 bases). This CDR3 comprises 15 residues. V lost 2 bases and J 0 bases, leaving 10 bases between the germline ends. Germline V lookup: CDR1 SGHRS, CDR2 YFSETQ. CDR3 DNA sequence: TGCGCCAGCAGCTTAGGGCAGGGCAGCACAGATACGCAGTATTTT. Translation: CASSLGQGSTDTQYF. The entire variable domain, with the rest obtained from reference TRBV5-1 and TRBJ2-3, is as follows: KAGVTQTPRYLIKTRGQQVTLSCSPISGHRSVSWYQQTPGQGLQFLFEYFSETQRNKGNFPGRFSGRQFSNSRSEMNVSTLELGDSALYLCASSLGQGSTDTQYFGPGTRLTVL.

The chain has TRBV30 and TRBJ2-3; D unclear. This CDR3 has 14 amino acids. Trimming left V 0 bases short and J 6 bases short, with 13 bases between. Germline CDR1 reads GTSNPN; CDR2 reads SVGIG (reference sequence). CDR3 sequence (DNA): TGTGCCTGGAGTGTCCGGGTCCAAACCGATACGCAGTATTTT. Its protein product is CAWSVRVQTDTQYF.

The V call is TRBV2, the J call TRBJ2-1; D unclear. The germline V gene encodes CDR1 SNHLY and CDR2 FYNNEI. The CDR3 spans 13 residues. V lost 11 bases and J 3 bases, leaving 14 bases between the germline ends. The CDR3 DNA reads TGTGCCGGCGAGGAGAGAAACTACAATGAGCAGTTCTTC. Translating it yields CAGEERNYNEQFF.